Presented here are 24 T cell receptor beta chains from one specimen sequenced in a study of blood T cell repertoires in COVID-19. Sequencing used immunoSEQ multiplex PCR; TCRdb keeps in-frame clones, though not all of them. The table includes under 450,000 clones, around 87% detected once. What was sequenced was PBMCs or T cells enriched from blood (not recorded which). These receptors all come from a man aged 30 to 45 who had recovered from COVID-19.

V usage is TRBV30 and J usage is TRBJ1-2; D uncertain. Between the trimmed V and J ends, which lost 0 bases and 8 bases, there was a span of 10 bases. Germline-derived CDR1 and CDR2 are GTSNPN and SVGIG (reference sequence). The CDR3 sequence is 12 residues long. The CDR3: CAWSVFEEGYTF. The CDR3 DNA reads TGTGCCTGGAGTGTGTTCGAGGAGGGCTACACCTTC.

V gene TRBV7-2 combines with J gene TRBJ1-2, with a tentative D call TRBD1 (6 bases). V was pared by 3 bases and J by 8 bases, with 16 bases between. CDR1 and CDR2 from the germline V gene are SGHTA and FQGNSA. The CDR3 is 14 amino acids. CDR3 protein: CASSLAGTLDGYTF. CDR3 nucleotides: TGTGCCAGCAGCTTGGCCGGGACATTGGACGGCTACACCTTC.

This clone was counted between two and nine times. This rearrangement joins TRBV30 to TRBJ1-2, with TRBD1 matching over 8 bases. The CDR3 consists of 13 residues. Germline values: CDR1 GTSNPN, CDR2 SVGIG (reference sequence). V lost 5 bases to trimming and J lost 4 bases; unmatched junction nucleotides: 6. The CDR3 reads CAWDLDRGYGYTF. In DNA form, the CDR3 reads TGTGCCTGGGACCTCGACAGGGGCTATGGCTACACCTTC.

This rearrangement joins TRBV15 to TRBJ1-6; D not certain. CDR1 is LNHNV and CDR2 is YYDKDF in the germline V gene (reference sequence). The CDR3 extends over 13 amino acids. Trimming shortened V by 0 bases and J by 9 bases, and 6 bases separated the two germline ends. CDR3 nucleotide sequence: TGTGCCACCAGCAGAGATTTGGCTTCACCCCTCCACTTT. It specifies CATSRDLASPLHF. Supplemented by reference TRBV15 and TRBJ1-6, the full variable domain reads DAMVIQNPRYQVTQFGKPVTLSCSQTLNHNVMYWYQQKSSQAPKLLFHYYDKDFNNEADTPDNFQSRRPNTSFCFLDIRSPGLGDTAMYLCATSRDLASPLHFGNGTRLTVT.

V and J are TRBV10-3 and TRBJ1-1; D gene ambiguous. The length of the CDR3 is 11 residues. V dropped 6 bases and J dropped 4 bases, with 6 bases sitting between them. CDR1 is ENHRY and CDR2 is SYGVKD in the germline V gene. The CDR3, as DNA: TGTGCCATCAGCGGGGTCACTGAAGCTTTCTTT. The encoded protein is CAISGVTEAFF.

CDR3 in DNA: TGTGCCAGTAGTGCCTACCCTCAAGAGACCCAGTACTTC. As protein: CASSAYPQETQYF. The chain recombines TRBV19 with TRBJ2-5; the D is unclear. The CDR3 is made up of 13 amino acids. Per germline, CDR1 LNHDA and CDR2 SQIVND (reference sequence). V was clipped by 5 bases and J by 2 bases, with 9 bases between them. The full variable domain, completed using reference TRBV19 and TRBJ2-5, is DGGITQSPKYLFRKEGQNVTLSCEQNLNHDAMYWYRQDPGQGLRLIYYSQIVNDFQKGDIAEGYSVSREKKESFPLTVTSAQKNPTAFYLCASSAYPQETQYFGPGTRLLVL.

The chain carries TRBV6-6 and TRBJ1-2; D is possibly TRBD1 (5 bases). V was pared by 2 bases and J by 0 bases, with 10 bases between. From germline, CDR1 is MNHNY and CDR2 SVGAGI (reference sequence). This CDR3 contains 15 residues. CDR3 coding DNA: TGTGCCAGCAGTTACGACAGAAAGACTAACTATGGCTACACCTTC. Encoded protein: CASSYDRKTNYGYTF.

The V and J genes are TRBV18 and TRBJ1-2, with 8 bases aligning to TRBD1. Germline trimming cut 1 base from V and 6 bases from J; bases unmatched to any gene: 19. This CDR3 contains 19 residues. Germline V gene data show CDR1 as KGHSH and CDR2 as LQKENI. The CDR3 spells CASSPRRGWTGNPKDGYTF. The CDR3 DNA reads as TGTGCCAGCTCACCACGACGCGGTTGGACAGGGAATCCTAAGGATGGCTACACCTTC.

The chain has TRBV3-1 (or the pseudogene TRBV3-2) and TRBJ1-2; the match to TRBD1 covers 8 bases. This CDR3 is built from 15 residues. Looked up from germline, CDR1 is LGHDT and CDR2 is YNNKEL (reference sequence). After removal of 0 bases from V and 7 bases from J, the junction contained 7 bases not matched to a gene. The CDR3, as DNA: TGTGCCAGCAGCCAAGATGTGCAGGGGGCGGGTGGCTACACCTTC. This codes for CASSQDVQGAGGYTF.

The chain has TRBV7-9 and TRBJ2-1; D not certain. Germline lookup yields CDR1 SEHNR and CDR2 FQNEAQ (reference sequence). The CDR3 has 12 amino acids. V gave up 3 bases and J gave up 6 bases, with 6 bases separating them. The CDR3 spells CASSFSSNEQFF. The CDR3 DNA sequence: TGTGCCAGCAGCTTCTCGAGCAATGAGCAGTTCTTC.

This clone was picked up a small number of times. The V gene is TRBV10-3, the J gene TRBJ1-1; 9 nucleotides align to TRBD1. The CDR3 extends over 13 amino acids. Germline V gives CDR1 ENHRY, CDR2 SYGVKD. Unmatched junction bases numbered 4, after V lost 7 bases and J lost 4 bases. CDR3 DNA sequence: TGTGCCATCACCCGGGACAGGGCCACTGAAGCTTTCTTT. Its protein product is CAITRDRATEAFF.

This chain uses TRBV18 with TRBJ1-4, with D hard to call. The length of the CDR3 is 16 residues. Trimming pared 6 bases from V and 7 bases from J, leaving 21 bases between. Germline values: CDR1 KGHSH, CDR2 LQKENI. The CDR3 loop is CASSPDAVWSPEKLFF. For the CDR3, the DNA is TGTGCCAGCTCGCCCGATGCGGTCTGGTCCCCTGAAAAACTGTTTTTT. Complete variable domain (other parts from reference TRBV18 and TRBJ1-4): NAGVMQNPRHLVRRRGQEARLRCSPMKGHSHVYWYRQLPEEGLKFMVYLQKENIIDESGMPKERFSAEFPKEGPSILRIQQVVRGDSAAYFCASSPDAVWSPEKLFFGSGTQLSVL.

This rearrangement joins TRBV20-1 to TRBJ1-2, with 7 bases identical to TRBD1. Per germline, CDR1 DFQATT and CDR2 SNEGSKA (reference sequence). This CDR3 has 13 residues. V dropped 3 bases and J dropped 7; count of bases not matched to a gene: 8. The CDR3 nucleotides are TGCAGTGCTAGTGTGACAGGGCAATCTGGCTACACCTTC. Translation: CSASVTGQSGYTF.

The chain joins TRBV7-8 to TRBJ1-1; D might be TRBD1 (5 bases). V lost 5 bases to trimming and J lost 1 base, with 11 bases between them. Germline CDR1 is SGHVS and CDR2 is FQNEAQ. This CDR3 spans 14 amino acids. The CDR3 DNA follows: TGTGCCAGCAGCAGGGGCGGGGGGAACACTGAAGCTTTCTTT. Translated, it gives CASSRGGGNTEAFF.

V and J are TRBV9 and TRBJ1-2, with 7 bases aligning to TRBD1. In germline, CDR1 is SGDLS, CDR2 YYNGEE. V was clipped by 0 bases and J by 7 bases; unmatched bases: 15. The CDR3 is 17 amino acids. CDR3 bases: TGTGCCAGCAGCGTAGAAAGGATAAGAGACAGGGCGGTTGGCTACACCTTC. It translates to CASSVERIRDRAVGYTF.

This clone showed up just once. The chain has TRBV6-2 or TRBV6-3 and TRBJ2-7; no clear D gene. V lost 2 bases, J lost 0 bases, and 8 bases lay in between. The CDR3 sequence is 14 residues long. Per the germline V gene, CDR1 is MNHEY and CDR2 is SVGEGT. The CDR3 is CASSYNRFSYEQYF. Written as DNA, the CDR3 is TGTGCCAGCAGTTACAATCGGTTCTCCTACGAGCAGTACTTC.

V usage is TRBV6-5 and J usage is TRBJ1-2, with TRBD1 identical over 9 bases. Germline CDR1 MNHEY, CDR2 SVGAGI. V gave up 5 bases and J gave up 4 bases; unmatched junction bases: 8. CDR3 size: 15 residues. The CDR3 DNA sequence: TGTGCCAGCAGTCGCGACAGGGGGTCTTTCTATGGCTACACCTTC. Amino acids: CASSRDRGSFYGYTF.

In this sample, this clone turned up a few times. The chain carries TRBV7-2 and TRBJ1-6, with D tentatively TRBD1 (5 bases). The ends were cut back, 3 bases at V and 0 bases at J, with 12 bases in the middle. The CDR3 has 17 amino acids. Germline V gene lookup returns CDR1 SGHTA and CDR2 FQGNSA. Written as DNA, the CDR3 is TGTGCCAGCAGCTTTCGTTCGGGGGGCTCCTATAATTCACCCCTCCACTTT. Its protein product is CASSFRSGGSYNSPLHF.

The J gene is TRBJ2-7, the V gene TRBV5-6, with D possibly matching TRBD1 (6 bases). Looked up from germline, CDR1 is SGHDT and CDR2 is YYEEEE. The CDR3 sequence is 15 residues long. Trimming took 4 bases from V and 4 from J, leaving 18 bases between them. The CDR3 nucleotides are TGTGCCAGCAGCCTATATAGGGTAAGGGGGTACGAGCAGTACTTC. Protein product: CASSLYRVRGYEQYF.

The gene calls are TRBV19 and TRBJ2-3; 8 bases fit TRBD1. With 6 bases clipped from V and 0 bases from J, the junction kept 5 bases outside the gene matches. Per the germline V gene, CDR1 is LNHDA and CDR2 is SQIVND (reference sequence). This CDR3 spans 15 amino acids. The CDR3 DNA is TGTGCCAGTAGAAAACAGGGGGTGAGCACAGATACGCAGTATTTT. Its translation is CASRKQGVSTDTQYF.

CDR3 nucleotide sequence: TGTGCCAGCAGCTTAGAAGGGGGAAGAGATGGGGCCAACGTCCTGACTTTC. It is translated as CASSLEGGRDGANVLTF. The chain is built from TRBV7-9 and TRBJ2-6; D possibly corresponds to TRBD1 (6 bases). CDR3 length equals 17 residues. Germline assignment: CDR1 SEHNR and CDR2 FQNEAQ (reference sequence). Trimming took 1 base from V and 3 from J, leaving 13 bases between them.

This sequence joins TRBV7-2 and TRBJ1-1; D gene ambiguous. V was cut by 7 bases and J by 4 bases, with 16 bases left in between. Per germline, CDR1 SGHTA and CDR2 FQGNSA. This CDR3 comprises 14 residues. CDR3 sequence (DNA): TGTGCCAGCATCTCTCCGGGAACGGTCACTGAAGCTTTCTTT. Translating gives CASISPGTVTEAFF.

The V call is TRBV15, the J call TRBJ2-2; D is unclear. The CDR3 runs to 13 residues. Germline V gene data show CDR1 as LNHNV and CDR2 as YYDKDF (reference sequence). V was cut by 6 bases and J by 4 bases, with 9 bases left in between. The DNA of the CDR3 is TGTGCCACCAGACAGCAGGTCACCGGGGAGCTGTTTTTT. Translated: CATRQQVTGELFF.

The chain recombines TRBV4-3 with TRBJ1-4; D possibly corresponds to TRBD1 (6 bases). Germline V gene data show CDR1 as LGHNA and CDR2 as YSLEER. Trimming took 2 bases from V and 3 from J, leaving 10 bases between them. The CDR3 is made up of 15 amino acids. CDR3 amino acids: CASSQKTGPNEKLFF. CDR3 sequence (DNA): TGCGCCAGCAGCCAAAAGACAGGCCCTAATGAAAAACTGTTTTTT.